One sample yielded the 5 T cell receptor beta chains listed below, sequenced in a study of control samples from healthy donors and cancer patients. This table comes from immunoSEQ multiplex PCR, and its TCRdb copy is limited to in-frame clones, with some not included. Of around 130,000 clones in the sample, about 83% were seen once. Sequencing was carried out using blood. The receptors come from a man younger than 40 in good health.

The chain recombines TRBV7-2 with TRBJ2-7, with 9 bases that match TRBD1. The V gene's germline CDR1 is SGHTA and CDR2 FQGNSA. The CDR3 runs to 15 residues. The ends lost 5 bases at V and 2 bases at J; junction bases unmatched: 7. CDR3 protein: CASSLGQGVTYEQYF. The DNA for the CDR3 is TGTGCCAGCAGCCTGGGACAGGGCGTTACCTACGAGCAGTACTTC. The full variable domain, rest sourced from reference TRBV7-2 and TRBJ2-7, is GAGVSQSPSNKVTEKGKDVELRCDPISGHTALYWYRQSLGQGLEFLIYFQGNSAPDKSGLPSDRFSAERTGGSVSTLTIQRTQQEDSAVYLCASSLGQGVTYEQYFGPGTRLTVT.

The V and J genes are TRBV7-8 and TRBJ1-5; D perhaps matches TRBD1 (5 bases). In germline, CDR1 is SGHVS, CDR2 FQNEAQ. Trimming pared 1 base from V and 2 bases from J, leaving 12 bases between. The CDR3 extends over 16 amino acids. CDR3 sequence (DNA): TGTGCCAGCAGCTTAGTCGGGGGGGTAGGCAATCAGCCCCAGCATTTT. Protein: CASSLVGGVGNQPQHF.

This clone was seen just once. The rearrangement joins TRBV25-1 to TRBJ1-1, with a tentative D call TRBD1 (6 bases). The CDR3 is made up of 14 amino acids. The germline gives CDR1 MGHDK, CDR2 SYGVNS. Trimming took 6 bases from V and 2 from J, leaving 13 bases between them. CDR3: CASSPGQRNTEAFF. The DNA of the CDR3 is TGTGCCAGCAGCCCTGGACAGCGAAACACTGAAGCTTTCTTT.

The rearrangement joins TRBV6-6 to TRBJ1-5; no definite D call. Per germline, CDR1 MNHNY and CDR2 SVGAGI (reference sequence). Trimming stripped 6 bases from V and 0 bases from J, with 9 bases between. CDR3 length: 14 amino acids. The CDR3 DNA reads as TGTGCCAGCAGCCCATTCGTTAGCAATCAGCCCCAGCATTTT. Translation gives CASSPFVSNQPQHF.

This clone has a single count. In DNA form, the CDR3 reads TGTGCCAGTAGTATAGATCCGGGAAGGAACACTGAAGCTTTCTTT. This gives the protein CASSIDPGRNTEAFF. The chain joins TRBV19 to TRBJ1-1; no clear D. Germline V gene data show CDR1 as LNHDA and CDR2 as SQIVND (reference sequence). The CDR3 extends over 15 amino acids. V was shortened by 0 bases and J by 1 base, with 9 bases between the two germline ends.